These T cell receptor beta chains were read from a single sample in a study of early T cells in non-severe SARS-CoV-2 infection. TCRdb called the 5' RACE reads again in MiXCR, with one record for every CDR3 protein. The sample carries 65,000 to 95,000 distinct CDR3 sequences, 7.5% to 10% recorded once. The sequenced sample was whole blood. These TCRs come from an adult who was a healthcare worker with PCR-confirmed SARS-CoV-2 infection or an uninfected control (not recorded which). CDR3s include the opening cysteine and the closing phenylalanine or tryptophan. The order of the fields is clone size, J gene, V gene, CDR3 protein. Size is omitted from some rows. Given values are once, few, many or a class for expanded clones.

abundance: many; j_gene: TRBJ2-7; v_gene: TRBV10-2; CDR3aa: CASYRGGEGEQYF
abundance: -; j_gene: TRBJ2-3; v_gene: TRBV5-1; CDR3aa: CASSLAGVESWWTTDTQYF
abundance: -; j_gene: TRBJ2-7; v_gene: TRBV29-1; CDR3aa: CSARYSYEQYF
abundance: many; j_gene: TRBJ2-3; v_gene: TRBV7-9; CDR3aa: CASSKDRAGGYTQYF
abundance: many; j_gene: TRBJ2-2; v_gene: TRBV20-1; CDR3aa: CSARVDRVEAGELFF
abundance: many; j_gene: TRBJ1-5; v_gene: TRBV20-1; CDR3aa: CSARDGSGDFQPQHF
abundance: many; j_gene: TRBJ2-6; v_gene: TRBV28; CDR3aa: CASSPQVFSGANVLTF
abundance: many; j_gene: TRBJ2-2; v_gene: TRBV27; CDR3aa: CASTPHKAGVVTGELFF
abundance: -; j_gene: TRBJ2-1; v_gene: TRBV7-9; CDR3aa: CASSLWDRPNEQFF
abundance: many; j_gene: TRBJ1-2; v_gene: TRBV20-1; CDR3aa: CSAYRDNYGYTF
abundance: few; j_gene: TRBJ1-1; v_gene: TRBV11-2; CDR3aa: CASSLMRTGEAFF
abundance: many; j_gene: TRBJ2-5; v_gene: TRBV7-9; CDR3aa: CAWNQETQYF
abundance: -; j_gene: TRBJ1-2; v_gene: TRBV20-1; CDR3aa: CSAKRGQRLGYTF
abundance: -; j_gene: TRBJ2-1; v_gene: TRBV9; CDR3aa: CASSARPGGEQFF
abundance: many; j_gene: TRBJ1-2; v_gene: TRBV28; CDR3aa: CASIPPGGYGYTF
abundance: many; j_gene: TRBJ2-5; v_gene: TRBV2; CDR3aa: CASTPPRSKAQETQYF
abundance: few; j_gene: TRBJ2-3; v_gene: TRBV10-3; CDR3aa: CAIRTDRGGTDTQYF
abundance: few; j_gene: TRBJ2-7; v_gene: TRBV6-2/TRBV6-3; CDR3aa: CASSTTRDRRRYYEQYF
abundance: -; j_gene: TRBJ1-4; v_gene: TRBV30; CDR3aa: CAWSSGTLATNEKLFF
abundance: many; j_gene: TRBJ1-1; v_gene: TRBV18; CDR3aa: CASSPQQGGRTEAFF
abundance: many; j_gene: TRBJ2-6; v_gene: TRBV12-3/TRBV12-4; CDR3aa: CASSFMVGSGANVLTF
abundance: many; j_gene: TRBJ2-5; v_gene: TRBV24-1; CDR3aa: CATSDLDSMTQYF
abundance: -; j_gene: TRBJ2-3; v_gene: TRBV5-1; CDR3aa: CASSFRDRDTDTQYF
abundance: few; j_gene: TRBJ2-7; v_gene: TRBV28; CDR3aa: CASSPAGGPTYEQYF
abundance: many; j_gene: TRBJ2-3; v_gene: TRBV6-2/TRBV6-3; CDR3aa: CASSPDSRLGGQYF
abundance: -; j_gene: TRBJ2-2; v_gene: TRBV19; CDR3aa: CASSIGLAKDGELFF
abundance: many; j_gene: TRBJ1-1; v_gene: TRBV5-5; CDR3aa: CASSFTSGGGTEAFF
abundance: many; j_gene: TRBJ2-1; v_gene: TRBV11-2; CDR3aa: CASSLDQLAGGPNEQFF
abundance: many; j_gene: TRBJ1-4; v_gene: TRBV5-1; CDR3aa: CASSSAPTNEKLFF
abundance: -; j_gene: TRBJ1-1; v_gene: TRBV28; CDR3aa: CASSLIGVGGDGTEAFF
abundance: few; j_gene: TRBJ1-1; v_gene: TRBV4-1; CDR3aa: CASSQDRLNTEAFF
abundance: many; j_gene: TRBJ2-4; v_gene: TRBV28; CDR3aa: CASSLAGVAKNIQYF